The T cell receptor (beta chain) described here comes from a study of blood T cell repertoires in COVID-19. Overall study: Spain, Italy and the United States supplied samples that represented acute and convalescent COVID-19. T cells, B-cell-depleted T cells, or PBMCs provided the cDNA or gDNA that served as material.

Source study methods: Nucleated cell number was recorded as an estimate derived from reference gene primer amplification. The repertoire was sequenced with immunoSEQ multiplex PCR; TCRdb's copy has only in-frame clones and lacks some. From that table come the V and J calls and clone size; the DNA was used to work out D and trimming. The sample lists about 57,000 clones; about 90% were seen once. The ends were cut back, 6 bases at V and 0 bases at J, with 18 bases in the middle. Germline V gene lookup returns CDR1 ENHRY and CDR2 SYGVKD. The CDR3 contains 16 residues. This chain uses TRBV10-3 with TRBJ2-7, with D unresolved. The TCR comes from a woman older than 75 with COVID-19, enrolled during active disease. Sequenced material: peripheral blood. CDR3 sequence reads: CAIRSDIDSSSYEQYF. Written as DNA, the CDR3 is TGTGCCATCAGGTCAGATATCGACTCGAGCTCCTACGAGCAGTACTTC.